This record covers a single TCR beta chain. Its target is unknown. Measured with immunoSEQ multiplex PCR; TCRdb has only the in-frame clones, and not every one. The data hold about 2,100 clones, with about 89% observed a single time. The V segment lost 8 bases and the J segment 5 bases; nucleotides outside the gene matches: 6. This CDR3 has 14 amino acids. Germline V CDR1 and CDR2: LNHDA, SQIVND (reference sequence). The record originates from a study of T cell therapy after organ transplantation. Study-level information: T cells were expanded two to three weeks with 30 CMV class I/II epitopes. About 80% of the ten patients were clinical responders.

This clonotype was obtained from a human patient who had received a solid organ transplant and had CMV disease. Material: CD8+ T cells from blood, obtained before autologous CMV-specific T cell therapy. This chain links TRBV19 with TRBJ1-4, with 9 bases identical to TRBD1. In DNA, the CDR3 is TGTGCCAGTGGATGGGACAGGGTAAATGAAAAACTGTTTTTT. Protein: CASGWDRVNEKLFF.